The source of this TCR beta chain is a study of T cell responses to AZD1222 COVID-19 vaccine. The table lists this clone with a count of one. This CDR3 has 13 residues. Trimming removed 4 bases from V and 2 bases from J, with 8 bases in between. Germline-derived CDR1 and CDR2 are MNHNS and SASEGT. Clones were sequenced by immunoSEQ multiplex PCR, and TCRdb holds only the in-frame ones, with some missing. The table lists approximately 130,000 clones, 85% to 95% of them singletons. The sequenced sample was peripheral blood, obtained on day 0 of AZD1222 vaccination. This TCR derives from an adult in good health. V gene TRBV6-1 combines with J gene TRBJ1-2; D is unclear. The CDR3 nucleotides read TGTGCCAGCAGTGGAGCAGTGAACTATGGCTACACCTTC. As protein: CASSGAVNYGYTF.